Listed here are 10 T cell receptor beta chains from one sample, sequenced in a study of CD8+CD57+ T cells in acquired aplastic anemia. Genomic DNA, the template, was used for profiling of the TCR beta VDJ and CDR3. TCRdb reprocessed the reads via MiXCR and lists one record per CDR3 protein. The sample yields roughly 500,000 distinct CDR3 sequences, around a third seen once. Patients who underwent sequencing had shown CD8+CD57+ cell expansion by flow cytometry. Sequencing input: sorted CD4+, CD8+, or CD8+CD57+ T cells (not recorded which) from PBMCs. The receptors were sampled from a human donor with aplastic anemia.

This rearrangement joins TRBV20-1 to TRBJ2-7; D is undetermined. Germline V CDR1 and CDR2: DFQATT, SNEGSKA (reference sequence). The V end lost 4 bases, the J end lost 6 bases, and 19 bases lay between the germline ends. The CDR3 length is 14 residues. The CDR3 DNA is TGCAGTGCTACCCAGTTATTGGGTTTTGGCGAGCAGTACTTC. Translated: CSATQLLGFGEQYF.

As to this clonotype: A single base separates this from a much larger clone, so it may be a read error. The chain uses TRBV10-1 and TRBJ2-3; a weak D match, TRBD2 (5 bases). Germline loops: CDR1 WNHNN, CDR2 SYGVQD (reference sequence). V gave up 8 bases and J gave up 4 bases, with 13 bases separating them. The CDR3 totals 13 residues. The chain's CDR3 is CASQSGTADTQYF. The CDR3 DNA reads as TGCGCCAGCCAAAGCGGAACCGCAGATACGCAGTATTTT.

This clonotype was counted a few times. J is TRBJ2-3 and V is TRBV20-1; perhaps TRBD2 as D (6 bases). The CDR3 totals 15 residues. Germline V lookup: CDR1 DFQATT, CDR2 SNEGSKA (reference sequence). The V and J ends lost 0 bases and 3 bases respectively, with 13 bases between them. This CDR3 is CSARDSRERTDTQYF. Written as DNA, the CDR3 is TGCAGTGCTAGAGATTCCCGGGAGCGGACAGATACGCAGTATTTT.

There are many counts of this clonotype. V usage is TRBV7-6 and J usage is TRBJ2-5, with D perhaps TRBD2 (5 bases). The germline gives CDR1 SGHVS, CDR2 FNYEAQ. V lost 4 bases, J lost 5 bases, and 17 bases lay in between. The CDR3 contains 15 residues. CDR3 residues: CASSSKLGVGETQYF. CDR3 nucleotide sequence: TGTGCCAGCAGCTCGAAACTAGGAGTAGGGGAGACCCAGTACTTC.

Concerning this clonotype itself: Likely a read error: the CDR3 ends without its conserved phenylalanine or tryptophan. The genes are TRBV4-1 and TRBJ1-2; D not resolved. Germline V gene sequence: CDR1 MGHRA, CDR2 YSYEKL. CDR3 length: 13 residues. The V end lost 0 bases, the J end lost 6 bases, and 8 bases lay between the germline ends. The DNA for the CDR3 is TGCGCCAGCAGCCAAGAGGCCGGGGATGGCTACACCCTC. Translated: CASSQEAGDGYTL.

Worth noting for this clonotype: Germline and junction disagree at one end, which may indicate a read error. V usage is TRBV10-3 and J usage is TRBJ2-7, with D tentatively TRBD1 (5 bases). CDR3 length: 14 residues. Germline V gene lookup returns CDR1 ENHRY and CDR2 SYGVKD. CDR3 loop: CATSPREMIDEQYF. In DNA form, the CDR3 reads TGTGCCACCAGTCCCAGGGAAATGATCGACGAGCAGTACTTC.

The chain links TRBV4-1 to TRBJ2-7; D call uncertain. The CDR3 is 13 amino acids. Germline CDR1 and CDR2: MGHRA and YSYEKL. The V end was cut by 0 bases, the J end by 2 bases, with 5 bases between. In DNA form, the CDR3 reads TGCGCCAGCAGCCAAGATGGCGCCTACGAGCAGTACTTC. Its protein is CASSQDGAYEQYF.

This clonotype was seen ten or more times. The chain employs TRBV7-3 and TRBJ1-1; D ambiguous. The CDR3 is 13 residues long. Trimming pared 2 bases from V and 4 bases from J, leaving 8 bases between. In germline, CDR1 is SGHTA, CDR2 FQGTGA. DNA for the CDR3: TGTGCCAGCAGCTTAGGGGAGACCACTGAAGCTTTCTTT. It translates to CASSLGETTEAFF.

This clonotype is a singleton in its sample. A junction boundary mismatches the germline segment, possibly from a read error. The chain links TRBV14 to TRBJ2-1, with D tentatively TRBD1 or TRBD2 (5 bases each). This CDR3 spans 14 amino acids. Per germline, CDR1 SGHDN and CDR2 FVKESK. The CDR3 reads CASSQVGTLGEQLF. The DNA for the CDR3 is TGTGCCAGCAGCCAAGTCGGGACCCTGGGGGAGCAGCTCTTC.

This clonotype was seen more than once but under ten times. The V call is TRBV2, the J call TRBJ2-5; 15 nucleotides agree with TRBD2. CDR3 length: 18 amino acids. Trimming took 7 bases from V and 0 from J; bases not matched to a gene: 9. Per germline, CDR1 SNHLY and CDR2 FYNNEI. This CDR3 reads CASNTGLAGGKNQETQYF. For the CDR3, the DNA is TGTGCCAGCAACACAGGACTAGCGGGGGGGAAAAACCAAGAGACCCAGTACTTC. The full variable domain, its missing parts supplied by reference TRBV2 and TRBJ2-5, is EPEVTQTPSHQVTQMGQEVILRCVPISNHLYFYWYRQILGQKVEFLVSFYNNEISEKSEIFDDQFSVERPDGSNFTLKIRSTKLEDSAMYFCASNTGLAGGKNQETQYFGPGTRLLVL.